This T cell receptor (beta chain) derives from a study of vaccination and CD4 T cells after COVID-19. The Oncomine TCR Beta short-read assay was applied to DNA of cultured CD4+ T cells. TCRdb fed the PCR reads into MiXCR, producing one record per CDR3 protein. Of nearly 15,000 distinct CDR3 sequences listed, around 46% are singletons. This clonotype was detected only a few times. Antigen: not known. The treatment denotes: approximately nine-day PBMC culture with coronavirus spike peptide pools or control peptides (ViraFEST assay). Study outcomes and limitations: Researchers report that a median approximately 90% of reactive clones in convalescent patients surfaced only post-vaccination.

This TCR was sampled from a human donor who had recovered from COVID-19. Sequencing input: CD4+ T cells from blood, cultured in vitro.

CDR3 DNA: TGTGCCAGCAGAACTGCAGGGAAGAGGACAGATACGCAGTATTTT. Protein product: CASRTAGKRTDTQYF. The chain carries TRBV6-1 and TRBJ2-3; D is possibly TRBD1 (5 bases). Germline lookup yields CDR1 MNHNS and CDR2 SASEGT. The CDR3 sequence is 15 residues long. The ends were cut back, 6 bases at V and 3 bases at J, with 16 bases in the middle.